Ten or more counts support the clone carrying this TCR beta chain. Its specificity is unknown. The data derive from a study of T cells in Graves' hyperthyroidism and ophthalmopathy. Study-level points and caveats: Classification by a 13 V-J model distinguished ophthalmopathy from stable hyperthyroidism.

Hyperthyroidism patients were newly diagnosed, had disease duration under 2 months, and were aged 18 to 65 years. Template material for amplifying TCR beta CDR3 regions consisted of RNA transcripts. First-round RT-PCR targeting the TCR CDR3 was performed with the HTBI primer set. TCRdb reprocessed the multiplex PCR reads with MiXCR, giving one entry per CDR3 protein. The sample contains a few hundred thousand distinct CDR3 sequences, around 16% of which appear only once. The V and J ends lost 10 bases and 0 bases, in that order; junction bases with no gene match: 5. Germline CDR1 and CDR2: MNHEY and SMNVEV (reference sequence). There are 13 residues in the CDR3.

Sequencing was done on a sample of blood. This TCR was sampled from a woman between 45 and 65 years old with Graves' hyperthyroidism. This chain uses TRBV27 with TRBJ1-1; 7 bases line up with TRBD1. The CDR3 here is CATKGAMNTEAFF. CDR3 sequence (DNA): TGTGCCACCAAGGGGGCCATGAACACTGAAGCTTTCTTT.